This passage covers 25 T cell receptor beta chains from one sample sequenced in a study of blood T cell repertoires in COVID-19. Method: immunoSEQ multiplex PCR; TCRdb's copy keeps in-frame clones and lacks some. The sample shows roughly 200,000 clones, roughly nine tenths of them seen only once. Sequenced sample: peripheral blood. The receptors derive from a man in his 70s with acute or convalescent COVID-19.

The chain has TRBV27 and TRBJ1-2; D may be TRBD1 (5 bases). Trimming took 3 bases from V and 4 from J, leaving 18 bases between them. Germline V gene data show CDR1 as MNHEY and CDR2 as SMNVEV (reference sequence). The CDR3 has 16 amino acids. CDR3 sequence: CASSFPPGFPPYGYTF. In DNA, the CDR3 is TGTGCCAGCAGTTTCCCTCCAGGGTTCCCTCCCTATGGCTACACCTTC.

The rearrangement joins TRBV7-3 to TRBJ2-2; a possible D gene is TRBD2 (6 bases). The V and J ends lost 2 bases and 4 bases respectively, with 14 bases between them. The CDR3 totals 16 residues. CDR1 and CDR2 (germline): SGHTA, FQGTGA. This CDR3 is CASSLYGAGLTGELFF. The CDR3 DNA sequence: TGTGCCAGCAGCTTATACGGGGCGGGGCTCACCGGGGAGCTGTTTTTT. Looking up the rest from reference TRBV7-3 and TRBJ2-2 gives the full variable domain: GAGVSQTPSNKVTEKGKYVELRCDPISGHTALYWYRQSLGQGPEFLIYFQGTGAADDSGLPNDRFFAVRPEGSVSTLKIQRTERGDSAVYLCASSLYGAGLTGELFFGEGSRLTVL.

CDR3 region: CASTAGTVANSPLHF. DNA for the CDR3: TGTGCCAGCACCGCCGGGACAGTCGCTAATTCACCCCTCCACTTT. This chain uses TRBV6-5 with TRBJ1-6; 7 bases are shared with TRBD1. Germline V gene data show CDR1 as MNHEY and CDR2 as SVGAGI. The CDR3 length is 15 residues. Trimming took 7 bases from V and 6 from J; bases not matched to a gene: 9.

The chain links TRBV19 to TRBJ1-4; 7 bases are shared with TRBD1. The CDR3 consists of 17 residues. The V segment lost 8 bases and the J segment 0 bases; nucleotides outside the gene matches: 12. Germline lookup yields CDR1 LNHDA and CDR2 SQIVND (reference sequence). CDR3 residues: CASLETGRGATNEKLFF. DNA of the CDR3: TGTGCCAGTTTGGAGACAGGGCGTGGGGCAACTAATGAAAAACTGTTTTTT.

The chain uses TRBV6-2 or TRBV6-3 and TRBJ2-1, with TRBD1 matching over 9 bases. The CDR3 contains 18 residues. Trimming took 2 bases from V and 3 from J; bases not matched to a gene: 11. The germline CDR1 and CDR2 sequences are MNHEY and SVGEGT. The CDR3 DNA is TGTGCCAGCAGTTACGGGGGCAGGGGGACAGGGAACTACAATGAGCAGTTCTTC. Amino acid sequence: CASSYGGRGTGNYNEQFF.

The V call is TRBV3-1 (or the pseudogene TRBV3-2), the J call TRBJ2-7, with 14 bases lining up with TRBD2. Germline CDR1 and CDR2: LGHDT and YNNKEL (reference sequence). CDR3 size: 16 residues. After removal of 3 bases from V and 2 bases from J, the junction contained 3 bases not matched to a gene. The CDR3 bases are TGTGCCAGCAGCCACGGGACTAGCGGGAGCGCCTACGAGCAGTACTTC. The encoded protein is CASSHGTSGSAYEQYF.

This clone came up a few times. The chain employs TRBV21-1 and TRBJ1-3; the D segment call TRBD1 is taken from the table without a DNA check. TRBV21-1 is shown as a pseudogene. The CDR3 extends over 17 amino acids. The CDR3 is CASSPPTTASSGNTIYF. CDR3 sequence (DNA): TGTGCCAGCAGCCCACCAACGACAGCCTCCTCTGGAAACACCATATATTTT.

V and J are TRBV5-4 and TRBJ1-1; maybe TRBD1 (6 bases). The germline gives CDR1 SGHNT, CDR2 YYREEE (reference sequence). This CDR3 region has 15 residues. Trimming cost V 4 bases and J 1 base, with 14 bases left between them. DNA for the CDR3: TGTGCCAGCAGCCCCGGGGGAGGGGGGAACACTGAAGCTTTCTTT. Translating gives CASSPGGGGNTEAFF. Full variable domain (outside the CDR3, taken from reference TRBV5-4 and TRBJ1-1): ETGVTQSPTHLIKTRGQQVTLRCSSQSGHNTVSWYQQALGQGPQFIFQYYREEENGRGNFPPRFSGLQFPNYSSELNVNALELDDSALYLCASSPGGGGNTEAFFGQGTRLTVV.

This rearrangement joins TRBV9 to TRBJ2-2, with 8 positions matching TRBD2. The CDR3 sequence is 15 residues long. CDR1 and CDR2 from the germline V gene are SGDLS and YYNGEE. Unmatched junction bases numbered 11, after V lost 6 bases and J lost 7 bases. The chain's CDR3 is CASTRRVAGIGELFF. The CDR3 DNA follows: TGTGCCAGCACGAGACGGGTAGCGGGGATCGGGGAGCTGTTTTTT.

V gene TRBV27 combines with J gene TRBJ2-6; a weak D match, TRBD1 (6 bases). Looked up from germline, CDR1 is MNHEY and CDR2 is SMNVEV (reference sequence). Trimming took 2 bases from V and 0 from J, leaving 14 bases between them. CDR3 length equals 18 residues. DNA for the CDR3: TGTGCCAGCAGTTTAGAACCAGGGGCCTTCTCTGGGGCCAACGTCCTGACTTTC. Amino acids: CASSLEPGAFSGANVLTF.

J is TRBJ2-5 and V is TRBV6-1; 11 positions agree with TRBD1. J lost 5 bases, V lost 2 bases, and 10 bases had no gene match. CDR1 is MNHNS and CDR2 is SASEGT in the germline V gene. The length of the CDR3 is 17 residues. The CDR3: CASSEFGQGAIRETQYF. CDR3 DNA sequence: TGTGCCAGCAGTGAATTCGGACAGGGGGCTATTAGGGAGACCCAGTACTTC.

This clone was detected a few times. This rearrangement joins TRBV19 to TRBJ1-6; 8 positions agree with TRBD1. The CDR3 is 16 residues long. Germline V gene data show CDR1 as LNHDA and CDR2 as SQIVND (reference sequence). V was clipped by 4 bases and J by 3 bases; unmatched bases: 5. As DNA, the CDR3 is TGTGCCAGTAGTACGCGCGACAGGGGCTATAATTCACCCCTCCACTTT. This encodes CASSTRDRGYNSPLHF.

The rearrangement uses TRBV7-3 and TRBJ2-3; TRBD2 aligns across 9 bases. The V gene end was trimmed by 0 bases and the J gene end by 7 bases; junction bases not matched to a gene: 2. The germline V gene has CDR1 SGHTA and CDR2 FQGTGA. This CDR3 spans 14 amino acids. The CDR3 nucleotides are TGTGCCAGCAGCTTAACTAGCGGGAGTAATACGCAGTATTTT. Its protein is CASSLTSGSNTQYF.

The chain combines TRBV11-3 with TRBJ2-3; 9 bases line up with TRBD2. The length of the CDR3 is 18 residues. J lost 10 bases, V lost 1 base, and 18 bases had no gene match. Germline V gene lookup returns CDR1 SGHNT and CDR2 YENEEA. The CDR3 nucleotides read TGTGCCAGCAGCTTAGGGACCGATAGCGGGAGATTGTTCCCTCCGCAGTATTTT. This sequence encodes CASSLGTDSGRLFPPQYF.

This chain connects TRBV5-1 to TRBJ1-5; 7 nucleotides match TRBD1. The CDR3 is 14 residues long. The germline CDR1 and CDR2 sequences are SGHRS and YFSETQ. Trimming removed 0 bases from V and 7 bases from J; junction bases left unmatched: 4. The CDR3 DNA is TGCGCCAGCAGCTTGGGACAGGGAGGCCAGCCCCAGCATTTT. Residues: CASSLGQGGQPQHF.

This clone was found once. The chain employs TRBV25-1 and TRBJ2-1; TRBD1 matches 7 bases. Germline V CDR1 and CDR2: MGHDK, SYGVNS. The CDR3 totals 13 residues. Trimming at V came to 6 bases and at J to 3 bases, leaving 2 bases not matched to a gene. The CDR3 protein is CASRGTVYNEQFF. The CDR3 DNA is TGTGCCAGCAGAGGGACAGTCTACAATGAGCAGTTCTTC.

This clone was recorded only once. The chain couples TRBV7-8 to TRBJ2-4; 7 bases agree with TRBD1. V dropped 3 bases and J dropped 0; count of bases not matched to a gene: 5. The CDR3 contains 16 residues. Germline CDR1 is SGHVS and CDR2 is FQNEAQ. The DNA for the CDR3 is TGTGCCAGCAGCTTCGGGACAGCTTTAGCCAAAAACATTCAGTACTTC. Amino acid sequence: CASSFGTALAKNIQYF.

CDR3 sequence: CASIGGLYEQYF. The CDR3 DNA reads TGTGCCAGCATCGGGGGTCTGTACGAGCAGTACTTC. The genes are TRBV6-5 and TRBJ2-7; possible D gene TRBD2, 6 bases. The CDR3 covers 12 residues. The germline gives CDR1 MNHEY, CDR2 SVGAGI. Trimming cost V 7 bases and J 4 bases, with 11 bases left between them.

The chain couples TRBV7-2 to TRBJ2-2, with TRBD2 matching 11 bases. This CDR3 is built from 15 residues. Germline CDR1 is SGHTA and CDR2 is FQGNSA. Trimming took 5 bases from V and 5 from J; bases not matched to a gene: 4. The CDR3 DNA sequence: TGTGCCAGCAGCAAAACTAGCGGGAGTACCGGGGAGCTGTTTTTT. This gives the protein CASSKTSGSTGELFF.

The chain has TRBV3-1 (or the pseudogene TRBV3-2) and TRBJ2-7; 10 bases match TRBD2. The length of the CDR3 is 13 residues. Germline loops: CDR1 LGHDT, CDR2 YNNKEL (reference sequence). Unmatched junction bases numbered 7, after V lost 7 bases and J lost 7 bases. The CDR3 coding sequence is TGTGCCAGCACCGGCCTAGCGGGAGCGGAGCAGTACTTC. Translated, it gives CASTGLAGAEQYF.

V usage is TRBV18 and J usage is TRBJ2-2; possibly TRBD2 for D (6 bases). Germline CDR1 reads KGHSH; CDR2 reads LQKENI. The CDR3 loop spans 16 amino acids. V was cut by 5 bases and J by 2 bases, with 15 bases left in between. In DNA form, the CDR3 reads TGTGCCAGCTCAAGCGGGCAGGTGCAAAACACCGGGGAGCTGTTTTTT. Translating it yields CASSSGQVQNTGELFF.

This chain connects TRBV19 to TRBJ2-7, with a weak D call TRBD2 (5 bases). Trimming removed 6 bases at V and 5 bases at J, with 20 bases between. Germline V gives CDR1 LNHDA, CDR2 SQIVND (reference sequence). The CDR3 has 15 amino acids. DNA for the CDR3: TGTGCCAGTAGGCCTAATAGCGTACAGTACGACGAGCAGTACTTC. Its translation is CASRPNSVQYDEQYF.

This clone was seen a single time. This chain connects TRBV28 to TRBJ2-1; 10 bases map to TRBD1. CDR1 MDHEN and CDR2 SYDVKM come from the germline V gene. This CDR3 has 18 residues. With 5 bases clipped from V and 7 bases from J, the junction kept 17 bases outside the gene matches. CDR3 nucleotides: TGTGCCAGCAGTCCCCTCAGGCCCGGGACAGGGGAGTGGAATGAGCAGTTCTTC. It translates to CASSPLRPGTGEWNEQFF.

This chain joins TRBV6-2 or TRBV6-3 and TRBJ2-5, with 16 bases fitting TRBD2. Per the germline V gene, CDR1 is MNHEY and CDR2 is SVGEGT. J gave up 5 bases and V 2 bases, and 8 bases lay outside the gene matches. The CDR3 loop spans 18 amino acids. This chain's CDR3 is CASSYTPGLAGGAETQYF. The CDR3 nucleotides are TGTGCCAGCAGTTACACACCGGGACTAGCGGGAGGGGCTGAGACCCAGTACTTC.

The chain combines TRBV5-8 with TRBJ1-2; 7 bases fit TRBD1. After removal of 4 bases from V and 2 bases from J, the junction contained 8 bases not matched to a gene. This CDR3 spans 15 amino acids. Per the germline V gene, CDR1 is SGHTS and CDR2 is YDEGEE. The CDR3 region has the DNA TGTGCCAGCAGCCCCCACAGGGGTATGAACTATGGCTACACCTTC. Its protein product is CASSPHRGMNYGYTF.